These 16 T cell receptor beta chains share one sample of origin, sequenced in a study of cytomegalovirus exposure and HLA in healthy donors. PCR involved 60 Vbeta and 13 Jbeta primers. Sequencing was performed with immunoSEQ multiplex PCR; in TCRdb, only in-frame clones are kept and a portion is missing. The profile shows about 160,000 clones, about 75% of them singletons. The sample taken for sequencing was PBMCs. The receptors shown here come from a female donor in good health and CMV-seronegative.

The chain employs TRBV29-1 and TRBJ2-5, with 12 nucleotides matching TRBD2. V was clipped by 8 bases and J by 5 bases; unmatched bases: 6. The CDR3 is 13 amino acids. CDR1 is SQVTM and CDR2 is ANQGSEA in the germline V gene. The CDR3 is CSTSSGGAETQYF. Here the CDR3 DNA reads TGCAGCACATCTAGCGGGGGGGCGGAGACCCAGTACTTC.

In its sample, this clone was seen once. This rearrangement joins TRBV2 to TRBJ1-1, with D tentatively TRBD1 (6 bases). CDR1 and CDR2 (germline): SNHLY, FYNNEI. Trimming removed 4 bases from V and 1 base from J, with 10 bases in between. This CDR3 comprises 14 residues. In nucleotides, the CDR3 is TGTGCCAGCAGTGCTGACAGGACGAACACTGAAGCTTTCTTT. Encoded protein: CASSADRTNTEAFF.

The V and J genes are TRBV6-1 and TRBJ2-5; 12 bases are a match to TRBD2. Germline CDR1 MNHNS, CDR2 SASEGT. The CDR3 has 16 residues. Trimming took 3 bases from V and 5 from J; bases not matched to a gene: 7. CDR3: CASSEVLAGGRETQYF. CDR3 coding DNA: TGTGCCAGCAGTGAGGTTCTAGCGGGGGGGCGTGAGACCCAGTACTTC.

The rearrangement links TRBV9 to TRBJ1-2, with D unresolved. From germline, CDR1 is SGDLS and CDR2 YYNGEE. The CDR3 is 12 amino acids. Trimming shortened V by 3 bases and J by 6 bases, and 9 bases separated the two germline ends. CDR3 bases: TGTGCCAGCAGCGCCGACGCGGATGGCTACACCTTC. It specifies CASSADADGYTF.

The chain employs TRBV7-8 and TRBJ2-1, with 11 bases aligning to TRBD2. Germline CDR1 SGHVS, CDR2 FQNEAQ. The CDR3 is 15 amino acids. V trimming: 5 bases; J trimming: 8 bases; junction bases outside the gene matches: 8. The CDR3 DNA reads TGTGCCAGCAGCGCAAGACTAGCGGGAACATATGAGCAGTTCTTC. Its protein product is CASSARLAGTYEQFF.

The V and J genes are TRBV28 and TRBJ2-5, with 7 nucleotides matching TRBD1. This CDR3 spans 14 amino acids. Germline-derived CDR1 and CDR2 are MDHEN and SYDVKM. With V trimmed by 3 bases and J by 2 bases, 3 bases remained unmatched. This CDR3 is CASSFRDRQETQYF. CDR3 bases: TGTGCCAGCAGTTTTAGGGACAGACAAGAGACCCAGTACTTC.

Concerning this clone: One junction end does not reproduce the germline sequence, and a read error may be involved. The genes are TRBV7-9 and TRBJ2-1, with D possibly being TRBD2 (6 bases). There are 15 residues in the CDR3. Looked up from germline, CDR1 is SEHNR and CDR2 is FQNEAQ (reference sequence). DNA for the CDR3: TGTTCCAGCAGCTTAGGTAGCGGTTCCTACAATGAGCAGTTCTTC. The encoded protein is CSSSLGSGSYNEQFF.

The J gene is TRBJ2-4, the V gene TRBV19, with TRBD1 matching over 7 bases. The CDR3 totals 15 residues. J gave up 6 bases and V 3 bases, and 8 bases lay outside the gene matches. Germline V gene sequence: CDR1 LNHDA, CDR2 SQIVND (reference sequence). CDR3 sequence reads: CASSIPDRVGNIQYF. CDR3 coding DNA: TGTGCCAGTAGTATTCCCGACAGGGTAGGAAACATTCAGTACTTC.

The chain carries TRBV7-2 and TRBJ2-5; tentative D call: TRBD1 (5 bases). Germline CDR1 is SGHTA and CDR2 is FQGNSA. The CDR3 covers 13 residues. Trimming left V 6 bases short and J 7 bases short, with 15 bases between. CDR3 bases: TGTGCCAGCAGGGGGCGCGCCGAAGGGACCCAGTACTTC. The encoded protein is CASRGRAEGTQYF.

V and J are TRBV30 and TRBJ2-7, with D perhaps matching TRBD1 (5 bases). This CDR3 has 14 amino acids. Germline lookup yields CDR1 GTSNPN and CDR2 SVGIG (reference sequence). V lost 0 bases and J lost 0, with 9 bases in between. CDR3 sequence: CAWSVQGYSYEQYF. Here the CDR3 DNA reads TGTGCCTGGAGTGTCCAGGGCTACTCCTACGAGCAGTACTTC.

CDR3 nucleotides: TGTGCCAGCAGGGGGCCGAAAAAGGCGTTCTTT. Residues: CASRGPKKAFF. This chain connects TRBV6-5 to TRBJ1-1; perhaps TRBD1 as D (5 bases). The CDR3 extends over 11 amino acids. V lost 6 bases to trimming and J lost 14 bases, with 16 bases between them. CDR1 is MNHEY and CDR2 is SVGAGI in the germline V gene.

The CDR3 protein is CAWSVGQGGQPQHF. The CDR3 nucleotides read TGTGCCTGGAGTGTCGGGCAGGGAGGTCAGCCCCAGCATTTT. This rearrangement joins TRBV30 to TRBJ1-5, with D possibly TRBD1 on 5 matching bases. This CDR3 has 14 amino acids. Germline CDR1 is GTSNPN and CDR2 is SVGIG (reference sequence). V shed 0 bases and J shed 6 bases, with 12 bases lying between them.

The chain employs TRBV7-2 and TRBJ2-7; maybe TRBD2 (6 bases). Germline CDR1 is SGHTA and CDR2 is FQGNSA. The CDR3 length is 14 residues. Trimming took off 5 bases at V and 1 base at J, with 12 bases between the two ends. CDR3 loop: CASSGGLLSYEQYF. In DNA form, the CDR3 reads TGTGCCAGCAGCGGGGGACTCCTATCCTACGAGCAGTACTTC.

This clone was seen a few times. The chain carries TRBV4-3 and TRBJ1-1; D is ambiguous. The CDR3 spans 14 residues. V was cut by 0 bases and J by 8 bases, with 13 bases left in between. CDR1 is LGHNA, CDR2 YSLEER, per germline. The CDR3: CASSQESSTREAFF. CDR3 in DNA: TGCGCCAGCAGCCAAGAGAGCAGCACGAGGGAAGCTTTCTTT.

The chain couples TRBV6-5 to TRBJ2-3; 12 bases agree with TRBD1. Germline V gene data show CDR1 as MNHEY and CDR2 as SVGAGI. Unmatched junction bases numbered 5, after V lost 7 bases and J lost 3 bases. The CDR3 runs to 15 residues. CDR3 in amino acids: CASTWDRGQTDTQYF. The CDR3 DNA is TGTGCCAGCACCTGGGACAGGGGGCAAACAGATACGCAGTATTTT.

J is TRBJ2-1 and V is TRBV19; 7 bases map to TRBD2. The CDR3 totals 15 residues. The germline V gene encodes CDR1 LNHDA and CDR2 SQIVND (reference sequence). The V gene end was trimmed by 2 bases and the J gene end by 3 bases; junction bases not matched to a gene: 4. The CDR3 nucleotides are TGTGCCAGTAGTATATTGCGGGGGAACTACAATGAGCAGTTCTTC. It is translated as CASSILRGNYNEQFF.